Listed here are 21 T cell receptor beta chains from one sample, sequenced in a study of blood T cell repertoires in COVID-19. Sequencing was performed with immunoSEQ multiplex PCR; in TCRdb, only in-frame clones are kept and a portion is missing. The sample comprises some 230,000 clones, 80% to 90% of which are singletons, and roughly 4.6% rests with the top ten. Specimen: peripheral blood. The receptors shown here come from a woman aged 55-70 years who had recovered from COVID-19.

Here the CDR3 reads CASSLTWGQGDTQYF. CDR3 nucleotide sequence: TGTGCCAGCAGCTTAACCTGGGGGCAAGGAGATACGCAGTATTTT. V and J are TRBV7-3 and TRBJ2-3; D possibly corresponds to TRBD1 (6 bases). This CDR3 has 15 residues. V lost 0 bases, J lost 5 bases, and 12 bases lay in between. Germline V lookup: CDR1 SGHTA, CDR2 FQGTGA.

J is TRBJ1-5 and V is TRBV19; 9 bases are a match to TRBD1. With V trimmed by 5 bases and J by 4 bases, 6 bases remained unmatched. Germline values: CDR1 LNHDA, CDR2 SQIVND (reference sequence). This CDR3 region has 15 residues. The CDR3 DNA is TGTGCCAGTAGTGACAGGGGGGTCGCAAATCAGCCCCAGCATTTT. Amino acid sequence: CASSDRGVANQPQHF.

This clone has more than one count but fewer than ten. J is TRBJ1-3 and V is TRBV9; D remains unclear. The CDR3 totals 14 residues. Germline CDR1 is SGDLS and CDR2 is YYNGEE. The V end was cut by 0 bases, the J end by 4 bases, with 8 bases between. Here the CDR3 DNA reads TGTGCCAGCAGCGTAGAGGCGAGGGGAAACACCATATATTTT. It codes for CASSVEARGNTIYF.

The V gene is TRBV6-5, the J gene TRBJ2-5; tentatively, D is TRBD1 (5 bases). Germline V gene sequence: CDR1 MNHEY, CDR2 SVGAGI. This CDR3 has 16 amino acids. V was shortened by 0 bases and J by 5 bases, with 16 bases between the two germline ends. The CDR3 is CASSYSIGVFRETQYF. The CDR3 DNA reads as TGTGCCAGCAGTTACTCGATAGGGGTTTTTCGGGAGACCCAGTACTTC.

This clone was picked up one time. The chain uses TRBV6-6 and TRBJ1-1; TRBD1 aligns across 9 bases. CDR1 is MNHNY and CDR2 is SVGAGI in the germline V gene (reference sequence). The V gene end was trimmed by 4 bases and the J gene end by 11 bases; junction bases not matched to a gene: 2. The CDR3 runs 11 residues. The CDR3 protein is CASSLTGGAFF. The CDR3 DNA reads TGTGCCAGCAGTTTGACAGGGGGGGCTTTCTTT.

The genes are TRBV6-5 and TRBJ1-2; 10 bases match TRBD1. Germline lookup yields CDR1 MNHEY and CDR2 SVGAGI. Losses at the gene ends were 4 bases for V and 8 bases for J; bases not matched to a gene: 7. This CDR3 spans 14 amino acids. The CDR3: CASSSAGTGDGYTF. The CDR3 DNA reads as TGTGCCAGCAGTTCAGCCGGGACAGGGGACGGCTACACCTTC.

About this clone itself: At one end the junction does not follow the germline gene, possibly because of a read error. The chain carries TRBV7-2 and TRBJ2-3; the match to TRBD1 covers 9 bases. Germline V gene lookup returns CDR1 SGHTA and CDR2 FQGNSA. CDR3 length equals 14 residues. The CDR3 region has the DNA TGTGCCAGCAGGAGGGACAGGGCGGCAGATGCGCAGTATTTT. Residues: CASRRDRAADAQYF.

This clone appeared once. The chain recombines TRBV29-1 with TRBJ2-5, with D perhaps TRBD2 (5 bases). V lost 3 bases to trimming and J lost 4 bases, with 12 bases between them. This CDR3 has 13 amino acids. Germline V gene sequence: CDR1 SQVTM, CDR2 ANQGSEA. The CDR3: CSVDSSYSETQYF. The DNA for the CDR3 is TGCAGCGTTGACTCTAGCTATTCAGAGACCCAGTACTTC. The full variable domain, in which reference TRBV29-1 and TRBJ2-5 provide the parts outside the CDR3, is SAVISQKPSRDICQRGTSLTIQCQVDSQVTMMFWYRQQPGQSLTLIATANQGSEATYESGFVIDKFPISRPNLTFSTLTVSNMSPEDSSIYLCSVDSSYSETQYFGPGTRLLVL.

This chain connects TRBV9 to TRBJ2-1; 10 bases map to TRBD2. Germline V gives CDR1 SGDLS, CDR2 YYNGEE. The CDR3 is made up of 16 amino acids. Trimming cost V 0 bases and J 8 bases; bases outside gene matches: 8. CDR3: CASSVVQRGGRYEQFF. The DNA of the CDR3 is TGTGCCAGCAGCGTAGTCCAGCGGGGGGGCCGGTATGAGCAGTTCTTC.

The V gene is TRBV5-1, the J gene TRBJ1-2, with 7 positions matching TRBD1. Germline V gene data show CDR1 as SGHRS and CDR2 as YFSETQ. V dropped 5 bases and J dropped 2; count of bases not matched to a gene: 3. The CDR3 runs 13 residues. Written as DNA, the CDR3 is TGCGCCAGCAGGACGGGACAGAACTATGGCTACACCTTC. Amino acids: CASRTGQNYGYTF.

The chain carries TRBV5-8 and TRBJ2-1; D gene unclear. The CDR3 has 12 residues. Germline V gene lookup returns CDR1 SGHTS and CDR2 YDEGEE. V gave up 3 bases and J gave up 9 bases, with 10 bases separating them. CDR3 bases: TGTGCCAGCAGCTCCAAATACGGTGAGCAGTTCTTC. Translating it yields CASSSKYGEQFF.

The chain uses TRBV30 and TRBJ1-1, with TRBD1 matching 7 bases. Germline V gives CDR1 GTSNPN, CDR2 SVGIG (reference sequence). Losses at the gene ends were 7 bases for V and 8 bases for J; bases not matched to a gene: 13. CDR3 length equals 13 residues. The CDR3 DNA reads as TGTGCCTCCAACAGGGGCGGACGGACGGAAGCTTTCTTT. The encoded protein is CASNRGGRTEAFF.

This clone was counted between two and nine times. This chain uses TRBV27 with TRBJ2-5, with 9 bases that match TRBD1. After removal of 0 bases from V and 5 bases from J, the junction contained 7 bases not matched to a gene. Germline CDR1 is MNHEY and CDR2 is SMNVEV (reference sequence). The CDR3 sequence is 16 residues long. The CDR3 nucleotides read TGTGCCAGCAGTTTATCGGGGGGACAGGGCTGGGAGACCCAGTACTTC. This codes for CASSLSGGQGWETQYF.

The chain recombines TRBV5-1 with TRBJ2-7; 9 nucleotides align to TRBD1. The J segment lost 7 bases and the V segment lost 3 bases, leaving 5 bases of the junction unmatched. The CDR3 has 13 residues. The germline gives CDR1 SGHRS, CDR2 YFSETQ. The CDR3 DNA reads TGCGCCAGCAGCTGGGGACAGGGAGAAGAGCAGTACTTC. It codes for CASSWGQGEEQYF.

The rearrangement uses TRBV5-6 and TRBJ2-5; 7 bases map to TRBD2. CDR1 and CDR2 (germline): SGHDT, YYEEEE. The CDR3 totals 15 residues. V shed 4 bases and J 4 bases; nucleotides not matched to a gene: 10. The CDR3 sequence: CASSTEWGGSETQYF. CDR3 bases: TGTGCCAGCAGCACAGAATGGGGGGGGTCAGAGACCCAGTACTTC. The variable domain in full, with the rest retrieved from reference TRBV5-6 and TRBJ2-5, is DAGVTQSPTHLIKTRGQQVTLRCSPKSGHDTVSWYQQALGQGPQFIFQYYEEEERQRGNFPDRFSGHQFPNYSSELNVNALLLGDSALYLCASSTEWGGSETQYFGPGTRLLVL.

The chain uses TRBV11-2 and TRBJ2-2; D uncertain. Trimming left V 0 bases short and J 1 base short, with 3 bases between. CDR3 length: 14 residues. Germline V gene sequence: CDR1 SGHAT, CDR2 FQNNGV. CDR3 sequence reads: CASSLDMNTGELFF. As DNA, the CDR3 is TGTGCCAGCAGCTTAGATATGAACACCGGGGAGCTGTTTTTT.

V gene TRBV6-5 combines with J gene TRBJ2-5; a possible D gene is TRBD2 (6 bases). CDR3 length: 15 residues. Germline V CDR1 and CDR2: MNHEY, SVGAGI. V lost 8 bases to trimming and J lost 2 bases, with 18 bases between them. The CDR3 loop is CASLPRGIPQETQYF. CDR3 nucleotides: TGTGCCAGCCTCCCACGGGGGATTCCTCAAGAGACCCAGTACTTC.

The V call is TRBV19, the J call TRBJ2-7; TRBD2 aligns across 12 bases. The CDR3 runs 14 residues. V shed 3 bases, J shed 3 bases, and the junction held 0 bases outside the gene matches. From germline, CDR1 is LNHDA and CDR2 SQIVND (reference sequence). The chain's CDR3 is CASSMGLAGYEQYF. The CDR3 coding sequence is TGTGCCAGTAGTATGGGACTAGCGGGCTACGAGCAGTACTTC.

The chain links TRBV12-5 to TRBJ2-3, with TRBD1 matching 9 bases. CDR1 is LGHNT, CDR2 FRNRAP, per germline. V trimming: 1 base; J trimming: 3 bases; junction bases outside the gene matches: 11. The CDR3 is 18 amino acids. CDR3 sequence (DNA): TGTGCTAGTGGTTTGGCCAAATTGACCGGGACAGGGACAGATACGCAGTATTTT. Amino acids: CASGLAKLTGTGTDTQYF.

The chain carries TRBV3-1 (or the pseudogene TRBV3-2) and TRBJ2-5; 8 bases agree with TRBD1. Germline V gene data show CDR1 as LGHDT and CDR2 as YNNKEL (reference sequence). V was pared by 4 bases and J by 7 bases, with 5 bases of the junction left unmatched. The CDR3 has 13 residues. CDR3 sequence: CASSRTGWGTQYF. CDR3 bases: TGTGCCAGCAGCCGGACAGGGTGGGGGACCCAGTACTTC.

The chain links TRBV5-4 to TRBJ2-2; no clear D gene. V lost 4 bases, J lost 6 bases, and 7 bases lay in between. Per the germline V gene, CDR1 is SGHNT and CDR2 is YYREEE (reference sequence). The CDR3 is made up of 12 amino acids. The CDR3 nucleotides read TGTGCCAGCAGCCCCGACTCCGGGGAGCTGTTTTTT. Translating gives CASSPDSGELFF.